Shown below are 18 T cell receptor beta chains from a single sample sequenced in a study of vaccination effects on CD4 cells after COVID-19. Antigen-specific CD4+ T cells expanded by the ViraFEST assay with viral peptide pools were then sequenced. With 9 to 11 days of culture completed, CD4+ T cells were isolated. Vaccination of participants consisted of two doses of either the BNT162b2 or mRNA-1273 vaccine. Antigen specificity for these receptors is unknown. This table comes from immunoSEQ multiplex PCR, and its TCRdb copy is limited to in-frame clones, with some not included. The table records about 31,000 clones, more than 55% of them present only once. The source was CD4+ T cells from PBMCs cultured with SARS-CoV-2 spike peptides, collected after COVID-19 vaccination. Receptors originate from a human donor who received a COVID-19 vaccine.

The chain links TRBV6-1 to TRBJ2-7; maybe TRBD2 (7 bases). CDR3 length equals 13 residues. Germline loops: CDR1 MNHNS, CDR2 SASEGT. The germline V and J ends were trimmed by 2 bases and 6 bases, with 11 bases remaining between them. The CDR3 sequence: CASSEYREGEQYF. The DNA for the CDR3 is TGTGCCAGCAGTGAATACAGGGAGGGCGAGCAGTACTTC.

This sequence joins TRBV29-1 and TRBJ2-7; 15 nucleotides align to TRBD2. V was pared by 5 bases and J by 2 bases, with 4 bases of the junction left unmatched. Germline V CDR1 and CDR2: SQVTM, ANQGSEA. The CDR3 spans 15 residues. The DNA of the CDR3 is TGCAGCGTTTCCGGACTAGCGGGAGGGCCCTACGAGCAGTACTTC. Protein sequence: CSVSGLAGGPYEQYF.

Here the CDR3 reads CASTSGRSTSTDTQYF. The CDR3 DNA follows: TGCGCCAGCACATCGGGAAGGAGTACTAGCACAGATACGCAGTATTTT. The chain recombines TRBV5-1 with TRBJ2-3, with a weak D call TRBD2 (5 bases). This CDR3 is 16 amino acids long. V lost 6 bases and J lost 0, with 17 bases in between. Germline CDR1 is SGHRS and CDR2 is YFSETQ.

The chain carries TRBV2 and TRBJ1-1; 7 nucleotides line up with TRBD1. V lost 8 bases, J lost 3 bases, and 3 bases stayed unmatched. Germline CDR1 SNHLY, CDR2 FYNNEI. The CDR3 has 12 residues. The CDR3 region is CASGQEYTEAFF. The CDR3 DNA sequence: TGTGCCAGCGGACAGGAGTACACTGAAGCTTTCTTT.

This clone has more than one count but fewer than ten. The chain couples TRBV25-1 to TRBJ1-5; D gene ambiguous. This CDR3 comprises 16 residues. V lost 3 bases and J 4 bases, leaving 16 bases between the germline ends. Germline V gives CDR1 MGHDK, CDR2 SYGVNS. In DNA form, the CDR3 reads TGTGCCAGCAGTGAGCCCGGGAACCAAGGAAATCAGCCCCAGCATTTT. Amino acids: CASSEPGNQGNQPQHF.

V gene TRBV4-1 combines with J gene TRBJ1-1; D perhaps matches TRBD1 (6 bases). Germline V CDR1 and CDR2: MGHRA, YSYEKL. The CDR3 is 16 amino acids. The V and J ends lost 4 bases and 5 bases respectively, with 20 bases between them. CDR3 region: CASSRDPQGQGTEAFF. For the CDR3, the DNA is TGCGCCAGCAGCCGAGACCCGCAGGGGCAGGGGACTGAAGCTTTCTTT.

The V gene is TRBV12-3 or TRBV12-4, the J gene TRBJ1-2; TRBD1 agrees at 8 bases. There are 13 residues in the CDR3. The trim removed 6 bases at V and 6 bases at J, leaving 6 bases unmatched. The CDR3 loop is CASRLQGGNGYTF. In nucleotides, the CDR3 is TGTGCCAGCAGACTACAGGGGGGTAATGGCTACACCTTC.

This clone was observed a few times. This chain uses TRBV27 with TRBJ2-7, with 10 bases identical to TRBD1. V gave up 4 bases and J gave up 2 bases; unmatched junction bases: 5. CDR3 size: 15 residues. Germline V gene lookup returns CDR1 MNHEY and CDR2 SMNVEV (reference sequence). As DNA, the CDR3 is TGTGCCAGCAGTTCGGGACAGGGGCCAACCTACGAGCAGTACTTC. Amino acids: CASSSGQGPTYEQYF.

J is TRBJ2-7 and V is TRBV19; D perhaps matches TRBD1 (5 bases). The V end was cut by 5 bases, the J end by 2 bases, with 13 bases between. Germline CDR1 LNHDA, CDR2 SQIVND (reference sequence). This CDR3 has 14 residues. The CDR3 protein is CASSLGHTTYEQYF. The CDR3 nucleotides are TGTGCCAGTAGTCTGGGGCATACTACCTACGAGCAGTACTTC.

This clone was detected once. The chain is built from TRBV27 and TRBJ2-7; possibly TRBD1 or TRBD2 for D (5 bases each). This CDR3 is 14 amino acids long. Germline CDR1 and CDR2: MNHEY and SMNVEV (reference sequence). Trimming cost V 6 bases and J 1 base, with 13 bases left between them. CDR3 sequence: CASSLSGPSYEQYF. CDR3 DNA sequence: TGTGCCAGCAGCCTCTCGGGACCTTCCTACGAGCAGTACTTC.

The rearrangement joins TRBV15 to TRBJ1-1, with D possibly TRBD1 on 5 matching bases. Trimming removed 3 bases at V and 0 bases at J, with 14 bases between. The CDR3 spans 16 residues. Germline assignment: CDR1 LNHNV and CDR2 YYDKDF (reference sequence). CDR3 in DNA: TGTGCCACCAGCAGTCCTCAGGGAATGATGAACACTGAAGCTTTCTTT. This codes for CATSSPQGMMNTEAFF. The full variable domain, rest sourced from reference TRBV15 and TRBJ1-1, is DAMVIQNPRYQVTQFGKPVTLSCSQTLNHNVMYWYQQKSSQAPKLLFHYYDKDFNNEADTPDNFQSRRPNTSFCFLDIRSPGLGDTAMYLCATSSPQGMMNTEAFFGQGTRLTVV.

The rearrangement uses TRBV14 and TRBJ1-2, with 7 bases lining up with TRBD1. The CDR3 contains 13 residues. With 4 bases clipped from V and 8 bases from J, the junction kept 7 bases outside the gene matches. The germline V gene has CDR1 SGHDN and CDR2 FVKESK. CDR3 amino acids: CASSPLLGGGYTF. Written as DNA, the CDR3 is TGTGCCAGCAGCCCGCTTCTAGGGGGCGGCTACACCTTC. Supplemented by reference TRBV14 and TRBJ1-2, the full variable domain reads EAGVTQFPSHSVIEKGQTVTLRCDPISGHDNLYWYRRVMGKEIKFLLHFVKESKQDESGMPNNRFLAERTGGTYSTLKVQPAELEDSGVYFCASSPLLGGGYTFGSGTRLTVV.

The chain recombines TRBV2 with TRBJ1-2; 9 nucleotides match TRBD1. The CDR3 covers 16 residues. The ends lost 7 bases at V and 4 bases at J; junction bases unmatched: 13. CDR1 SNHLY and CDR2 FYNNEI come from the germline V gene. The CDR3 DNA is TGTGCCAGCACTCTAGGGGCGGGGACAGGGCGCTATGGCTACACCTTC. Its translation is CASTLGAGTGRYGYTF.

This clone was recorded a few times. As DNA, the CDR3 is TGTTGCGCATGCCGCGGGGGGGCTGAAAATGAGCAGTTCTTC. Residues: CCACRGGAENEQFF. V gene TRBV6-5 combines with J gene TRBJ2-1; 9 positions match TRBD2. The CDR3 has 14 residues. CDR1 and CDR2 from the germline V gene are MNHEY and SVGAGI.

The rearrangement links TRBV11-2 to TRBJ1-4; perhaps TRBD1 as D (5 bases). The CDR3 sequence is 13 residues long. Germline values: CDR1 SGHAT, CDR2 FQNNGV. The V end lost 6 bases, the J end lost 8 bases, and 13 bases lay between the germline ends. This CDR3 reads CASSGAGREKLFF. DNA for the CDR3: TGTGCCAGCAGTGGCGCAGGGCGAGAAAAACTGTTTTTT.

The CDR3 DNA is TGTGCCAGCAGCCAAGGTTCAGGGGAAACTGAAGCTTTCTTT. It codes for CASSQGSGETEAFF. The chain uses TRBV4-2 and TRBJ1-1; D is possibly TRBD1 (6 bases). V gave up 1 base and J gave up 5 bases, with 11 bases separating them. The CDR3 has 14 residues. The germline V gene encodes CDR1 LGHNA and CDR2 YNFKEQ.

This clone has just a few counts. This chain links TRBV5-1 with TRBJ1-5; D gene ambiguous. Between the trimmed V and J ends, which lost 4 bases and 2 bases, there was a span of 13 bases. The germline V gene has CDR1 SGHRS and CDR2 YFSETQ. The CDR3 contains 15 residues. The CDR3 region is CASSLGPLGNQPQHF. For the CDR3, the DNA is TGCGCCAGCAGCCTTGGACCCCTAGGCAATCAGCCCCAGCATTTT. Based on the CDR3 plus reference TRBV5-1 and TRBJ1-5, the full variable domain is KAGVTQTPRYLIKTRGQQVTLSCSPISGHRSVSWYQQTPGQGLQFLFEYFSETQRNKGNFPGRFSGRQFSNSRSEMNVSTLELGDSALYLCASSLGPLGNQPQHFGDGTRLSIL.

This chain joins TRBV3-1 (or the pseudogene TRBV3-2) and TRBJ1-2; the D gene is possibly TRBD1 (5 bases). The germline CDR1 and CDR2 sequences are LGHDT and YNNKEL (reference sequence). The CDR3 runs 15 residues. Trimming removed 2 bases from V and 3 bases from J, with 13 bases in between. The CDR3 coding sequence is TGTGCCAGCAGCCAAAATATCGGGGCTCACTATGGCTACACCTTC. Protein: CASSQNIGAHYGYTF.